This is a list of T cell receptor beta chains from one sample in a study of blood T cell repertoires in COVID-19. TCRdb keeps only in-frame clones here, not all; method: immunoSEQ multiplex PCR. The top ten hold about 0.66% of the sample, which has 190,000 or so clones, around 91% seen once. The sample consisted of peripheral blood. Receptors originate from a man between 45 and 60 years old with acute or convalescent COVID-19. Each CDR3 is given with its conserved first and last residue. The order of the fields is V gene, D gene, J gene, clone size, CDR3 protein, CDR3 DNA. D genes are given only for firm matches. The size of a clone is reported for some rows only, either as once, few or many, or as a class for expanded clones.

TRBV7-2	TRBD2	TRBJ2-7	.	CASSLAVASGRRNEQYF	TGTGCCAGCAGCTTAGCAGTCGCTAGCGGGAGGAGGAACGAGCAGTACTTC
TRBV3-1/TRBV3-2	.	TRBJ2-1	.	CASSSSGDGYNEQFF	TGTGCCAGCAGCTCATCAGGGGACGGGTACAATGAGCAGTTCTTC
TRBV23-1	.	TRBJ1-6	.	CASRYSSSYNSPLHF	TGCGCCAGCAGATACAGTAGCTCCTATAATTCACCCCTCCACTTT
TRBV3-1/TRBV3-2	.	TRBJ1-3	.	CASSQDLGNTIYF	TGTGCCAGCAGCCAAGACCTCGGAAACACCATATATTTT
TRBV18	.	TRBJ1-1	.	CASSPPAGHGDEAFF	TGTGCCAGCTCACCACCGGCGGGGCACGGGGATGAAGCTTTCTTT
TRBV5-5	.	TRBJ2-5	.	CASSLAPAGITGSETQYF	TGTGCCAGCAGCTTGGCCCCCGCAGGGATTACAGGGAGCGAGACCCAGTACTTC
TRBV24-1	TRBD1	TRBJ2-3	.	CATSDLGTGIPDTQYF	TGTGCCACCAGTGATTTGGGGACAGGTATACCAGATACGCAGTATTTT
TRBV5-6	.	TRBJ2-1	once	CASSLSLAPPYNEQFF	TGTGCCAGCAGCTTGTCTTTGGCCCCTCCCTACAATGAGCAGTTCTTC
TRBV29-1	.	TRBJ1-1	.	CSVSRLGGTEAFF	TGCAGCGTTTCTCGCTTGGGGGGCACTGAAGCTTTCTTT
TRBV28	TRBD1	TRBJ2-1	.	CASRTGGAYNEQFF	TGTGCCAGCAGGACAGGGGGCGCCTACAATGAGCAGTTCTTC
TRBV5-1	.	TRBJ2-2	.	CASSPDSQVTGELFF	TGCGCCAGCAGCCCGGACAGTCAAGTCACCGGGGAGCTGTTTTTT
TRBV11-2	.	TRBJ2-5	.	CASSLAGERQETQYF	TGTGCCAGCAGCTTAGCGGGAGAACGGCAAGAGACCCAGTACTTC
TRBV19	.	TRBJ1-6	.	CASRSPRREPSPLHF	TGTGCCAGTAGGTCCCCCCGCCGGGAACCCTCACCCCTCCACTTT
TRBV24-1	.	TRBJ2-1	.	CATSDPDKNYNEQFF	TGTGCCACCAGTGACCCCGACAAAAATTACAATGAGCAGTTCTTC
TRBV18	TRBD2	TRBJ2-3	.	CASSPITRETDF	TGTGCCAGCTCACCAATTACGCGGGAGACGGATTTT
TRBV6-2/TRBV6-3	TRBD1	TRBJ1-5	once	CASSRTGNQPQHF	TGTGCCAGCAGCCGGACAGGGAATCAGCCCCAGCATTTT
TRBV28	.	TRBJ1-3	.	CASSSQFSSPGNTIYF	TGTGCCAGCAGTTCCCAATTCTCTAGCCCGGGAAACACCATATATTTT
TRBV5-1	TRBD2	TRBJ2-7	.	CASSLGLAGGGEQYF	TGCGCCAGCAGCTTGGGCCTAGCGGGCGGGGGTGAGCAGTACTTC